Each of the 23 T cell receptor beta chains below was sequenced from the same sample in a study of blood T cell repertoires in COVID-19. Generated by immunoSEQ multiplex PCR, the TCRdb table keeps only in-frame clones and is missing some. This table has 250,000 to 350,000 clones, around 87% appearing once. Input material: PBMCs or T cells enriched from blood (not recorded which). Every receptor here comes from a woman in her twenties or thirties who had recovered from COVID-19.

The V call is TRBV12-3 or TRBV12-4, the J call TRBJ2-1, with 8 bases identical to TRBD1. The CDR3 has 12 residues. Trimming cost V 7 bases and J 6 bases; bases outside gene matches: 2. The CDR3 bases are TGTGCCAGCACCGACAGGGGCAATGAGCAGTTCTTC. Protein product: CASTDRGNEQFF.

This chain links TRBV3-1 (or the pseudogene TRBV3-2) with TRBJ2-3; D unresolved. This CDR3 has 11 residues. Trimming shortened V by 1 base and J by 13 bases, and 9 bases separated the two germline ends. CDR1 and CDR2 (germline): LGHDT, YNNKEL (reference sequence). This CDR3 reads CASSQAGLEYF. The DNA for the CDR3 is TGTGCCAGCAGCCAAGCCGGGTTGGAGTATTTT.

The chain uses TRBV2 and TRBJ2-7; 11 bases fit TRBD2. Germline V lookup: CDR1 SNHLY, CDR2 FYNNEI. V gave up 10 bases and J gave up 0 bases; unmatched junction bases: 11. The CDR3 runs to 16 residues. DNA of the CDR3: TGTGCCACCCTGAACTTAGCGGGGGGGAGCTCCTACGAGCAGTACTTC. Amino acid sequence: CATLNLAGGSSYEQYF.

V is TRBV29-1 and J is TRBJ1-2, with 11 bases lining up with TRBD1. The germline V gene encodes CDR1 SQVTM and CDR2 ANQGSEA. This CDR3 has 15 residues. Unmatched junction bases numbered 7, after V lost 5 bases and J lost 2 bases. The CDR3 nucleotides read TGCAGCGTTCAGGACAGGGGGCTGGAGAACTATGGCTACACCTTC. This gives the protein CSVQDRGLENYGYTF.

J is TRBJ1-1 and V is TRBV3-1 (or the pseudogene TRBV3-2), with D uncertain. V shed 0 bases and J shed 0 bases, with 14 bases lying between them. In germline, CDR1 is LGHDT, CDR2 YNNKEL (reference sequence). The CDR3 is 17 residues long. The CDR3: CASSQDSGSTMNTEAFF. DNA for the CDR3: TGTGCCAGCAGCCAAGATTCGGGATCCACCATGAACACTGAAGCTTTCTTT.

This sequence joins TRBV5-1 and TRBJ1-5; the D gene is possibly TRBD1 (5 bases). Trimming removed 4 bases from V and 8 bases from J, with 16 bases in between. In germline, CDR1 is SGHRS, CDR2 YFSETQ. The CDR3 is made up of 14 amino acids. CDR3: CASSTVPGREPQHF. For the CDR3, the DNA is TGCGCCAGCAGCACCGTTCCAGGGAGGGAGCCCCAGCATTTT.

This clone has a single count. This rearrangement joins TRBV5-1 to TRBJ1-2, with 11 bases fitting TRBD1. The V gene end was trimmed by 3 bases and the J gene end by 8 bases; junction bases not matched to a gene: 9. CDR1 and CDR2 from the germline V gene are SGHRS and YFSETQ. The CDR3 runs 15 residues. The CDR3 loop reads CASSSGTGGSKGYTF. The CDR3 nucleotides are TGCGCCAGCAGCTCGGGGACAGGGGGATCGAAGGGCTACACCTTC.

The rearrangement links TRBV24-1 to TRBJ1-2, with D maybe TRBD1 (5 bases). Germline V lookup: CDR1 KGHDR, CDR2 SFDVKD. The CDR3 covers 14 residues. V lost 4 bases, J lost 8 bases, and 16 bases lay in between. The CDR3 DNA follows: TGTGCCACCAGTGACCCGGACGGGGGAGTGGGCTACACCTTC. Translation gives CATSDPDGGVGYTF.

The chain joins TRBV28 to TRBJ2-1; no definite D call. Trimming removed 6 bases from V and 1 base from J, with 16 bases in between. CDR1 is MDHEN, CDR2 SYDVKM, per germline. CDR3 length: 16 amino acids. For the CDR3, the DNA is TGTGCCAGCAGCCCCCCCATGGTCCAGTCCTACAATGAGCAGTTCTTC. It specifies CASSPPMVQSYNEQFF.

This chain links TRBV15 with TRBJ1-2; 8 nucleotides line up with TRBD1. V was pared by 5 bases and J by 2 bases, with 4 bases of the junction left unmatched. This CDR3 has 14 amino acids. Germline lookup yields CDR1 LNHNV and CDR2 YYDKDF (reference sequence). The CDR3 nucleotides are TGTGCCACCAGCCTTCGGACAGGGAACTATGGCTACACCTTC. Protein: CATSLRTGNYGYTF.

This rearrangement joins TRBV19 to TRBJ1-1; 9 bases match TRBD1. CDR3 length equals 14 residues. Germline lookup yields CDR1 LNHDA and CDR2 SQIVND (reference sequence). Germline trimming cut 6 bases from V and 1 base from J; bases unmatched to any gene: 3. CDR3: CASRLGQGNTEAFF. CDR3 sequence (DNA): TGTGCCAGTAGATTGGGACAGGGGAACACTGAAGCTTTCTTT.

The chain carries TRBV10-3 and TRBJ2-3, with 9 bases identical to TRBD1. V shed 3 bases, J shed 5 bases, and the junction held 6 bases outside the gene matches. Germline loops: CDR1 ENHRY, CDR2 SYGVKD. This CDR3 is 15 amino acids long. The CDR3: CAISDGQGNLDTQYF. CDR3 bases: TGTGCCATCAGTGACGGACAGGGGAATTTAGATACGCAGTATTTT.

CDR3 coding DNA: TGTGCCAGCAGCTTTGGCCCTTCGGGTACTAACACTGAAGCTTTCTTT. Translated, it gives CASSFGPSGTNTEAFF. The genes are TRBV5-6 and TRBJ1-1; D gene uncertain. Germline CDR1 reads SGHDT; CDR2 reads YYEEEE. CDR3 length: 16 amino acids. V gave up 2 bases and J gave up 2 bases, with 16 bases separating them.

The chain links TRBV6-5 to TRBJ2-1, with TRBD2 matching 10 bases. Trimming cost V 6 bases and J 9 bases; bases outside gene matches: 11. Germline values: CDR1 MNHEY, CDR2 SVGAGI. The CDR3 contains 15 residues. The CDR3 DNA follows: TGTGCCAGCAGCCAACTGAGACTAGCGGGTGCTGAGCAGTTCTTC. Its protein is CASSQLRLAGAEQFF.

A note on this clone: The same CDR3 arises from other DNA sequences in this sample as well. J is TRBJ1-5 and V is TRBV6-2 or TRBV6-3, with D perhaps TRBD1 (6 bases). CDR1 and CDR2 (germline): MNHEY, SVGEGT. Between the trimmed V and J ends, which lost 2 bases and 1 base, there was a span of 6 bases. The CDR3 runs to 14 residues. The CDR3 bases are TGTGCCAGCAGTTACAGGGGGAGCAATCAGCCCCAGCATTTT. Encoded protein: CASSYRGSNQPQHF.

V usage is TRBV6-5 and J usage is TRBJ1-1; 7 nucleotides line up with TRBD1. This CDR3 comprises 14 residues. Germline-derived CDR1 and CDR2 are MNHEY and SVGAGI. Trimming took 6 bases from V and 3 from J; bases not matched to a gene: 7. The CDR3 nucleotides read TGTGCCAGCAGAGCGACAGGGCGGGACACTGAAGCTTTCTTT. Translation: CASRATGRDTEAFF.

The chain is built from TRBV5-1 and TRBJ2-7; 7 bases are shared with TRBD1. V trimming: 4 bases; J trimming: 1 base; junction bases outside the gene matches: 11. The CDR3 covers 16 residues. CDR1 and CDR2 (germline): SGHRS, YFSETQ. The CDR3 is CASSGPGTDPSYEQYF. The CDR3 DNA follows: TGCGCCAGCAGCGGACCCGGGACAGATCCATCCTACGAGCAGTACTTC.

This clone was detected only once. The genes are TRBV30 and TRBJ1-5; 7 bases are a match to TRBD1. CDR1 GTSNPN and CDR2 SVGIG come from the germline V gene (reference sequence). This CDR3 has 13 residues. The ends lost 3 bases at V and 9 bases at J; junction bases unmatched: 8. CDR3 in amino acids: CAWSPQGDAPQHF. As DNA, the CDR3 is TGTGCCTGGAGCCCGCAGGGGGATGCGCCCCAGCATTTT. The full variable domain, rest sourced from reference TRBV30 and TRBJ1-5, is SQTIHQWPATLVQPVGSPLSLECTVEGTSNPNLYWYRQAAGRGLQLLFYSVGIGQISSEVPQNLSASRPQDRQFILSSKKLLLSDSGFYLCAWSPQGDAPQHFGDGTRLSIL.

The chain couples TRBV30 to TRBJ1-5; no clear D. Germline V gives CDR1 GTSNPN, CDR2 SVGIG (reference sequence). V lost 2 bases, J lost 3 bases, and 11 bases lay in between. The CDR3 is 14 amino acids. CDR3 region: CAWSNGGFNQPQHF. The CDR3 DNA follows: TGTGCCTGGAGTAACGGCGGGTTCAATCAGCCCCAGCATTTT.

V is TRBV6-1 and J is TRBJ2-7; TRBD1 matches at 9 bases. This CDR3 contains 14 residues. Germline CDR1 MNHNS, CDR2 SASEGT. V was clipped by 3 bases and J by 7 bases; unmatched bases: 7. The CDR3 is CASSEWGQGEEQYF. CDR3 DNA sequence: TGTGCCAGCAGTGAGTGGGGACAGGGTGAAGAGCAGTACTTC.

The J gene is TRBJ2-7, the V gene TRBV4-3; TRBD2 might be the D (5 bases). From germline, CDR1 is LGHNA and CDR2 YSLEER. CDR3 length: 14 amino acids. Trimming pared 1 base from V and 6 bases from J, leaving 13 bases between. The CDR3 DNA reads as TGCGCCAGCAGCCAAGTACTAGAACTCTCCGAGCAGTACTTC. Protein product: CASSQVLELSEQYF.

This clone was observed a handful of times. V is TRBV24-1 and J is TRBJ2-3; 8 positions match TRBD1. V lost 4 bases, J lost 4 bases, and 6 bases stayed unmatched. This CDR3 is 15 amino acids long. CDR1 and CDR2 from the germline V gene are KGHDR and SFDVKD. The CDR3 region has the DNA TGTGCCACCAGTGAACCCCGGACAGGGTCAGATACGCAGTATTTT. It is translated as CATSEPRTGSDTQYF.

The CDR3, as DNA: TGTGCCAGTAAAATTGGGGGACAGAGTAATGAAAAACTGTTTTTT. Translation: CASKIGGQSNEKLFF. The chain joins TRBV19 to TRBJ1-4, with 7 bases that match TRBD1. The germline V gene has CDR1 LNHDA and CDR2 SQIVND (reference sequence). The length of the CDR3 is 15 residues. V was pared by 7 bases and J by 4 bases, with 9 bases of the junction left unmatched.